The present T cell receptor beta chain was sequenced within a study of blood T cells in healthy people across ages. The use of a sample-barcoded 5' primer and a J-beta primer mix characterized a second PCR of roughly 7 to 11 cycles. A single record per CDR3 protein comes from TCRdb applying MiXCR to the 5' RACE reads. The sample contains some 1.5 million distinct CDR3 sequences, about 28% of which appear only once. CDR3 size: 15 residues. Germline CDR1 is SQVTM and CDR2 is ANQGSEA. V dropped 1 base and J dropped 7; count of bases not matched to a gene: 11. The sequenced sample consisted of blood. This chain joins TRBV29-1 and TRBJ1-2; 8 bases agree with TRBD1. The clonotype was recovered from a woman in her 30s in good health. The CDR3, as DNA: TGCAGCGTTGAAGCCTACCGGGACAGGAATGGTGGCTACACCTTC. It yields the protein CSVEAYRDRNGGYTF.